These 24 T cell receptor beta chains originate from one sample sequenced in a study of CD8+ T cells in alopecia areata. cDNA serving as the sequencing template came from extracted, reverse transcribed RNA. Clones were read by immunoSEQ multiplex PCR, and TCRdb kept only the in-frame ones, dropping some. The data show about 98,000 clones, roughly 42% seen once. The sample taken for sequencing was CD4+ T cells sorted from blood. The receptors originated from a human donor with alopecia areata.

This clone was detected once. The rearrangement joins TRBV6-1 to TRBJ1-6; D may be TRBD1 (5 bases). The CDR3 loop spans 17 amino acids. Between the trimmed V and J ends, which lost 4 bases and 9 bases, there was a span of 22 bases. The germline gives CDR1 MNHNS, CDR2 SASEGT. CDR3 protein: CASSGGTLPEYGSPLHF. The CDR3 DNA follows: TGTGCCAGCAGTGGAGGGACGCTACCGGAGTATGGTTCACCCCTCCACTTT.

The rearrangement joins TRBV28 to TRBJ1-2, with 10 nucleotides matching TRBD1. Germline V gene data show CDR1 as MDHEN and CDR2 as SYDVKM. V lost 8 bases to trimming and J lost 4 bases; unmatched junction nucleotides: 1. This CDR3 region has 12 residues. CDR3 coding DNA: TGTGCCAGCCGGGACAGGGGCTATGGCTACACCTTC. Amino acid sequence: CASRDRGYGYTF.

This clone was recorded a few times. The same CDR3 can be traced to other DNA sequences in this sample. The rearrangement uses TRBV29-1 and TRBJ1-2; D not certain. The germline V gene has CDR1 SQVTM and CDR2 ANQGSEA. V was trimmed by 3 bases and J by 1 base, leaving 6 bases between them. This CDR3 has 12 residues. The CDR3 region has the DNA TGCAGCGTTGAGACGGTTAACTATGGCTACACCTTC. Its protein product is CSVETVNYGYTF.

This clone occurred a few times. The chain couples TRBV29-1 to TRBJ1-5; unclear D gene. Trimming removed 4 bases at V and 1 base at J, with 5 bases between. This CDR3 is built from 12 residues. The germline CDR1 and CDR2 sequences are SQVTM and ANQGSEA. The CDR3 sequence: CSVGQSNQPQHF. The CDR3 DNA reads TGCAGCGTTGGGCAGAGCAATCAGCCCCAGCATTTT.

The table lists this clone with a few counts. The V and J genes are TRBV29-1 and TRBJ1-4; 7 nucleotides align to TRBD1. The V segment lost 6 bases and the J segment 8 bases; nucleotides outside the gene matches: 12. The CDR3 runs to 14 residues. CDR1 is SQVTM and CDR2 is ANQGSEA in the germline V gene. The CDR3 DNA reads TGCAGCGTCGCACCTCGACAGGGCGACGAAAAACTGTTTTTT. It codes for CSVAPRQGDEKLFF.

The CDR3 DNA is TGTGCCAGCAGTGACAGGGGGCCGAGGAACATTCAGTACTTC. It is translated as CASSDRGPRNIQYF. V usage is TRBV27 and J usage is TRBJ2-4; 10 nucleotides agree with TRBD1. The CDR3 loop spans 14 amino acids. Trimming took 5 bases from V and 7 from J; bases not matched to a gene: 5. Germline loops: CDR1 MNHEY, CDR2 SMNVEV (reference sequence).

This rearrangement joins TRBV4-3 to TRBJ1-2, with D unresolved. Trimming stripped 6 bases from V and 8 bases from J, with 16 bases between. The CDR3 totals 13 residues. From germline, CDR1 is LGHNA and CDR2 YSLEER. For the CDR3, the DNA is TGCGCCAGCAGTGGTAGGCGAGGCTACGGCTACACCTTC. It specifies CASSGRRGYGYTF.

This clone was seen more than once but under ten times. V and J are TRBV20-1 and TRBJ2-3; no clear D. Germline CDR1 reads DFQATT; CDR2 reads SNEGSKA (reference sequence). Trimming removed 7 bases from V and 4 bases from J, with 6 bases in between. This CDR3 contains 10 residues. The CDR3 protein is CSGRADTQYF. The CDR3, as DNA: TGCAGTGGAAGGGCAGATACGCAGTATTTT.

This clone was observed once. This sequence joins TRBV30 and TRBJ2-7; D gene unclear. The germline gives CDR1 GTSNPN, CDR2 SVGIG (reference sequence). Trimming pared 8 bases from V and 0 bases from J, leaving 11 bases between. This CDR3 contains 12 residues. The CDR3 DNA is TGTGCCATGCAAGCCTCCTCCTACGAGCAGTACTTC. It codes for CAMQASSYEQYF.

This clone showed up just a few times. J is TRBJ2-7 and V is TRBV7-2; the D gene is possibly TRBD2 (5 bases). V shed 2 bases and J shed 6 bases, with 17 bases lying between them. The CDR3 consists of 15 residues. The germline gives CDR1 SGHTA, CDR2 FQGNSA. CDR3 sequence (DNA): TGTGCCAGCAGCTTACAACCCGGCCGAGGGAGCGAGCAGTACTTC. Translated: CASSLQPGRGSEQYF.

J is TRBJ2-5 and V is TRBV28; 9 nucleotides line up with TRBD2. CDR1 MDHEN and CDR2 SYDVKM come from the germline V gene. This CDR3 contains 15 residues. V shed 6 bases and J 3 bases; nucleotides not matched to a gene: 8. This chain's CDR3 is CASSYQTSGKETQYF. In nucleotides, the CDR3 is TGTGCCAGCAGCTACCAGACTAGCGGCAAAGAGACCCAGTACTTC.

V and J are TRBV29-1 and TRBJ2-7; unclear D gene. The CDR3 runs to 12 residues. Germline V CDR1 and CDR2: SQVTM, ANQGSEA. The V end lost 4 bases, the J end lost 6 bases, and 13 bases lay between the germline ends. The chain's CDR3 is CSVGPVGREQYF. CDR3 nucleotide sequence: TGCAGCGTTGGTCCGGTAGGCCGCGAGCAGTACTTC.

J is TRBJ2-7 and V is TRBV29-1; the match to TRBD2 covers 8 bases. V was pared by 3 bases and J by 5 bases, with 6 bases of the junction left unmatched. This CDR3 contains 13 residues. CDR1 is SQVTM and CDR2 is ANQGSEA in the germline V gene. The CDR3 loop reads CSVDGLAGHEQYF. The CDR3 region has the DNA TGCAGCGTTGACGGGCTAGCGGGCCACGAGCAGTACTTC.

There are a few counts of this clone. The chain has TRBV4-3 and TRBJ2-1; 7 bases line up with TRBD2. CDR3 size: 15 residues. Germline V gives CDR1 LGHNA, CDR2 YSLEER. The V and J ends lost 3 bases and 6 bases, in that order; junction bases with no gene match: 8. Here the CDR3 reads CASSHSSRGGNEQFF. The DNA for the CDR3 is TGCGCCAGCAGCCATTCGTCTCGCGGGGGCAATGAGCAGTTCTTC.

CDR3 DNA sequence: TGCGCCAGCAGCCAATATCTTCAGGGTCCGATGGGTTACGAGCAGTACTTC. It translates to CASSQYLQGPMGYEQYF. This rearrangement joins TRBV4-1 to TRBJ2-7; maybe TRBD1 (5 bases). This CDR3 is 17 amino acids long. The germline V and J ends were trimmed by 2 bases and 4 bases, with 21 bases remaining between them. Germline loops: CDR1 MGHRA, CDR2 YSYEKL.

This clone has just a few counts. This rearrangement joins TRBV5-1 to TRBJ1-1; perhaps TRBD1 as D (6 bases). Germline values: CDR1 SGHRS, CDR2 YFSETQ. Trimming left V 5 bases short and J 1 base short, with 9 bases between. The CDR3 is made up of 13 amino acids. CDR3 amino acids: CASREQGNTEAFF. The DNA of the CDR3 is TGCGCCAGCAGAGAACAGGGGAACACTGAAGCTTTCTTT.

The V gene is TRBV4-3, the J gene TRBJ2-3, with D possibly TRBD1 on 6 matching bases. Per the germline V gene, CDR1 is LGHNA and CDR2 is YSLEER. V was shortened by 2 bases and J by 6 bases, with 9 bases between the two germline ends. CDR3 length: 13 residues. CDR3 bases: TGCGCCAGCAGCCAAAGAAGGGGGGATACGCAGTATTTT. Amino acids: CASSQRRGDTQYF.

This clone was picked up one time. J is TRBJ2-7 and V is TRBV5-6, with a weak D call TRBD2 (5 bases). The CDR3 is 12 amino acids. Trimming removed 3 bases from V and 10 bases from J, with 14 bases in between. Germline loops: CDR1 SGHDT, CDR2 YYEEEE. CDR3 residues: CASSSPWENQYF. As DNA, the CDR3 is TGTGCCAGCAGCTCCCCATGGGAGAATCAGTACTTC.

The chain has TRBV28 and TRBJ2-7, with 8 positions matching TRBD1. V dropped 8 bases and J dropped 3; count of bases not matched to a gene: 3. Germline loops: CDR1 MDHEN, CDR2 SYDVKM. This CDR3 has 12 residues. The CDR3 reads CASEGTGYEQYF. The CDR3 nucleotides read TGTGCCAGCGAGGGGACAGGCTACGAGCAGTACTTC.

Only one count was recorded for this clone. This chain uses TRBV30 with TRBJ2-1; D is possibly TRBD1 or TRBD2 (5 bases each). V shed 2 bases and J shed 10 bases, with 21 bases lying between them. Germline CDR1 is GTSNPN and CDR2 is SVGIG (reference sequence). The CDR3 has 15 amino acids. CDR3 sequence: CAWSRMGVGLLEQFF. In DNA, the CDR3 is TGTGCCTGGAGTCGGATGGGAGTGGGGCTTTTAGAGCAGTTCTTC. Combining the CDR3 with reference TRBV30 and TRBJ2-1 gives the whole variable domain SQTIHQWPATLVQPVGSPLSLECTVEGTSNPNLYWYRQAAGRGLQLLFYSVGIGQISSEVPQNLSASRPQDRQFILSSKKLLLSDSGFYLCAWSRMGVGLLEQFFGPGTRLTVL.

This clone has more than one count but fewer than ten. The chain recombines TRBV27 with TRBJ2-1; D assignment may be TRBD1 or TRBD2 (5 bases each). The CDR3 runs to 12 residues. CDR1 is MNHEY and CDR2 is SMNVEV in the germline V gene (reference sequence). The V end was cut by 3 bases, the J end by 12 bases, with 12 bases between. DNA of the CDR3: TGTGCCAGCAGTTTCCGTGGGGGAGTGCAGTTCTTC. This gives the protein CASSFRGGVQFF.

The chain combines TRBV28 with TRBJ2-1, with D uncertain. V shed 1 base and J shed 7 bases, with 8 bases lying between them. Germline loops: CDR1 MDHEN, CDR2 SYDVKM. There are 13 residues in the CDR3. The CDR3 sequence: CASSLLPENEQFF. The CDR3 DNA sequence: TGTGCCAGCAGTTTATTGCCGGAGAATGAGCAGTTCTTC.

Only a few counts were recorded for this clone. The CDR3 DNA reads as TGTGCCAGCAGTGGTGGAGGCGGTGAAAAACTGTTTTTT. Protein product: CASSGGGGEKLFF. The V call is TRBV2, the J call TRBJ1-4; D not certain. The CDR3 has 13 residues. Germline V lookup: CDR1 SNHLY, CDR2 FYNNEI. Trimming took 4 bases from V and 7 from J, leaving 10 bases between them.

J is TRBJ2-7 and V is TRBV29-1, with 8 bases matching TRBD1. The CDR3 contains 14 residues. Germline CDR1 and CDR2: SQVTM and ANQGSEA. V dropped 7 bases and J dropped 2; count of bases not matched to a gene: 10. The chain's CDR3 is CSADGGTGAYEQYF. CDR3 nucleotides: TGCAGCGCCGATGGGGGGACAGGAGCCTACGAGCAGTACTTC.